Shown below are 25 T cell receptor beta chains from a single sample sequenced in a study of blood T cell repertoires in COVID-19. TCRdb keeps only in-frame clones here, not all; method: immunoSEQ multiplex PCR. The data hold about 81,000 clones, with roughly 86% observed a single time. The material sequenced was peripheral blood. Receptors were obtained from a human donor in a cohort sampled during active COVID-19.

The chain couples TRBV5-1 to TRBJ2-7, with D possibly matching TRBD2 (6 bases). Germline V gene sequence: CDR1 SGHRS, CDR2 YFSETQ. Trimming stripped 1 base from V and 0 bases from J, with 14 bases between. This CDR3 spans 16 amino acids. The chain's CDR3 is CASSLRSGRSSYEQYF. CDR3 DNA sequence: TGCGCCAGCAGCTTGCGGAGCGGGCGGAGCTCCTACGAGCAGTACTTC.

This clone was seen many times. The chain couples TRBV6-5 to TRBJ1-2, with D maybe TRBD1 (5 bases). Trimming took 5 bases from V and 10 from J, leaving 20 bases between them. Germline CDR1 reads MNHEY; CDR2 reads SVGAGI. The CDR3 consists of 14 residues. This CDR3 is CASSQTGTPTTYTF. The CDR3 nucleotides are TGTGCCAGCAGTCAAACCGGGACTCCCACAACCTACACCTTC.

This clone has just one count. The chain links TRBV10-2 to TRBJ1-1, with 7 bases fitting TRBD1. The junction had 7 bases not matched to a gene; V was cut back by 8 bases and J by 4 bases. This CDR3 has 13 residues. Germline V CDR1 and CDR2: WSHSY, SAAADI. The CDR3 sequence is CASAYRGGTEAFF. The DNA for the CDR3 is TGCGCCAGCGCCTACAGGGGAGGCACTGAAGCTTTCTTT.

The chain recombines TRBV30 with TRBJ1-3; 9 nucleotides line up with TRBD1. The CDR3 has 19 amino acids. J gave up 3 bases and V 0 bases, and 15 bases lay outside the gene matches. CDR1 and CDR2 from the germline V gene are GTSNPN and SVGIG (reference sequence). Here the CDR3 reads CAWSVPGHYRGRIGNTIYF. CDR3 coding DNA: TGTGCCTGGAGTGTACCTGGTCATTACAGGGGGCGCATTGGAAACACCATATATTTT.

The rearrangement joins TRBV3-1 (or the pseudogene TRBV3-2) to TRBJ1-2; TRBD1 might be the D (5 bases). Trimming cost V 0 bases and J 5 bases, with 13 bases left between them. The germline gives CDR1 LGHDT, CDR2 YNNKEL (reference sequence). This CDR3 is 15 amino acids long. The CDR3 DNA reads TGTGCCAGCAGCCAAGATTTGACAGCGAGGTATGGCTACACCTTC. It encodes CASSQDLTARYGYTF.

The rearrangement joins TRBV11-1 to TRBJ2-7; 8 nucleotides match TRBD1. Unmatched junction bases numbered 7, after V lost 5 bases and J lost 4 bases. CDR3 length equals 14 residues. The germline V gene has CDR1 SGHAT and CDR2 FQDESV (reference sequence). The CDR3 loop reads CASSTRTGTYEQYF. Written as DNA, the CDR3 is TGTGCCAGCAGCACACGGACAGGGACGTACGAGCAGTACTTC. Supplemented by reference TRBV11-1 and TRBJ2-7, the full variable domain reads EAEVAQSPRYKITEKSQAVAFWCDPISGHATLYWYRQILGQGPELLVQFQDESVVDDSQLPKDRFSAERLKGVDSTLKIQPAELGDSAMYLCASSTRTGTYEQYFGPGTRLTVT.

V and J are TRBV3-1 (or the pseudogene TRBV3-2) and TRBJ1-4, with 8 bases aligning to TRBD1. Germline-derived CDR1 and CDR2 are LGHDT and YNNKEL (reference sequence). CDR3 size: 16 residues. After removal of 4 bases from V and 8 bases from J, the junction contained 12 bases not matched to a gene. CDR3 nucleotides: TGTGCCAGCAGCCCCTACACAGGGGGAGTAAGGGAAAAACTGTTTTTT. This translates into CASSPYTGGVREKLFF.

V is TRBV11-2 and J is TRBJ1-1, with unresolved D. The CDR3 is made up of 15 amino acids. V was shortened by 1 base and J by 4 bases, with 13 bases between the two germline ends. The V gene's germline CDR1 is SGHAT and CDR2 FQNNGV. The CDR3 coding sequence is TGTGCCAGCAGCTTAGGAGGTGTGGTCGGCACTGAAGCTTTCTTT. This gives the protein CASSLGGVVGTEAFF.

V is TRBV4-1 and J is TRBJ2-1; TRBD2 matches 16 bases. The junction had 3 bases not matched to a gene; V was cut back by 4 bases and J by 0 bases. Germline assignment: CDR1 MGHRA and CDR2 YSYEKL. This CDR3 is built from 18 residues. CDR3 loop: CASSLGLAGGSSYNEQFF. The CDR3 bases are TGCGCCAGCAGCCTGGGACTAGCGGGGGGGAGCTCCTACAATGAGCAGTTCTTC.

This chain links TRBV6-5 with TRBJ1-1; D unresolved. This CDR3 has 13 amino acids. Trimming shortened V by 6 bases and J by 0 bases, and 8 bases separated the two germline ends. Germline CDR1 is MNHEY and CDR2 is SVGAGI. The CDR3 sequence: CASSQVLNTEAFF. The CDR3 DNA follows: TGTGCCAGCAGCCAGGTCCTGAACACTGAAGCTTTCTTT.

CDR3: CASSSPGGLSDTQYF. In nucleotides, the CDR3 is TGTGCCAGCAGCTCACCGGGGGGCCTGTCAGATACGCAGTATTTT. The J gene is TRBJ2-3, the V gene TRBV7-2; D possibly corresponds to TRBD2 (7 bases). Germline V gene sequence: CDR1 SGHTA, CDR2 FQGNSA. CDR3 length equals 15 residues. Trimming left V 4 bases short and J 4 bases short, with 15 bases between.

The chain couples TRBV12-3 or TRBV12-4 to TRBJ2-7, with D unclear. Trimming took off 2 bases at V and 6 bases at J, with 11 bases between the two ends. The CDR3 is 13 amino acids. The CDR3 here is CASSLNFLREQYF. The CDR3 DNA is TGTGCCAGCAGTTTAAACTTCCTACGCGAGCAGTACTTC.

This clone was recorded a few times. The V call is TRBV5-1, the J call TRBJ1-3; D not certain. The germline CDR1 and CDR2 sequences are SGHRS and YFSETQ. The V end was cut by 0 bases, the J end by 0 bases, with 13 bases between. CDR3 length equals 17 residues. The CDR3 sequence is CASSLGSGPSSGNTIYF. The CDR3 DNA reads TGCGCCAGCAGCTTGGGGTCAGGTCCCAGCTCTGGAAACACCATATATTTT.

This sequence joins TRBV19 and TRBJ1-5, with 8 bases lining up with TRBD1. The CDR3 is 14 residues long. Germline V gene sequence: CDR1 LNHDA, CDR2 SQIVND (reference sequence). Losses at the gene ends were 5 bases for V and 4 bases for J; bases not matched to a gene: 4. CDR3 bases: TGTGCCAGTAGTGTACAGGGGGAAAATCAGCCCCAGCATTTT. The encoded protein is CASSVQGENQPQHF.

CDR3 nucleotide sequence: TGCGCCAGCAGCTATACAGGGGGGGACACTGAAGCTTTCTTT. The encoded protein is CASSYTGGDTEAFF. The V gene is TRBV5-1, the J gene TRBJ1-1; 8 bases fit TRBD1. The CDR3 length is 14 residues. The V gene end was trimmed by 3 bases and the J gene end by 3 bases; junction bases not matched to a gene: 4. Germline V gene data show CDR1 as SGHRS and CDR2 as YFSETQ.

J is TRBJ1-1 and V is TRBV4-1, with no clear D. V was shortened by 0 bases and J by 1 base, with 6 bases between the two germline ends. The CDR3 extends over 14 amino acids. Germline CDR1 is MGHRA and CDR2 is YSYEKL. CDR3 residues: CASSQDPGNTEAFF. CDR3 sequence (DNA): TGCGCCAGCAGCCAAGATCCGGGGAACACTGAAGCTTTCTTT.

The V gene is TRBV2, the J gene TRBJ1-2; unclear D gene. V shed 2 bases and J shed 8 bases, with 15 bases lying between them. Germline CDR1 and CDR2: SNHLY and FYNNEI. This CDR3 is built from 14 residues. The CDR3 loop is CASSESGGDQGYTF. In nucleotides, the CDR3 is TGTGCCAGCAGTGAAAGTGGCGGGGATCAGGGCTACACCTTC.

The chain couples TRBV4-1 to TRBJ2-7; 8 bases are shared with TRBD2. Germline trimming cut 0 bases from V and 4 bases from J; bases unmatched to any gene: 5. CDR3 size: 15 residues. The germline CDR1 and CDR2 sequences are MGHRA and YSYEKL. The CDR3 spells CASSQEGGGSYEQYF. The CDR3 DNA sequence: TGCGCCAGCAGCCAAGAGGGCGGGGGGTCTTACGAGCAGTACTTC.

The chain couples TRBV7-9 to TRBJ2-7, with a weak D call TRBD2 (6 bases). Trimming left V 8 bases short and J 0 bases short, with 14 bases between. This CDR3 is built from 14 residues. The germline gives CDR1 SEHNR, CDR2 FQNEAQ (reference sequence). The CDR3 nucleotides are TGTGCCAGCGTTCCCGGGGGAAACTCCTACGAGCAGTACTTC. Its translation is CASVPGGNSYEQYF.

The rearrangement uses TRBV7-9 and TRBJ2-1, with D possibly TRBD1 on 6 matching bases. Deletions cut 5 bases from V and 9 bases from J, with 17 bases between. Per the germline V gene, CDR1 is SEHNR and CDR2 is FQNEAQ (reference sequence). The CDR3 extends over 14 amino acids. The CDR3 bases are TGTGCCAGCAGCCCGTCCCGGGACATTTTTGAGCAGTTCTTC. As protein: CASSPSRDIFEQFF.

The CDR3 loop is CASSQVPTGGTYEQYF. The CDR3 DNA sequence: TGCGCCAGCAGCCAAGTCCCGACAGGGGGGACCTACGAGCAGTACTTC. This sequence joins TRBV4-1 and TRBJ2-7; TRBD1 matches at 9 bases. V trimming: 1 base; J trimming: 2 bases; junction bases outside the gene matches: 6. CDR1 and CDR2 (germline): MGHRA, YSYEKL. The CDR3 extends over 16 amino acids.

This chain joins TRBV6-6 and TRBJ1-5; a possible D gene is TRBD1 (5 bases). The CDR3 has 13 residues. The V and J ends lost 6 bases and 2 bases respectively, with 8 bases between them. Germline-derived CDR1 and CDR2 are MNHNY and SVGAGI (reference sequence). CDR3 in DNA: TGTGCCAGCAGACCACAGGGCAATCAGCCCCAGCATTTT. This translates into CASRPQGNQPQHF.

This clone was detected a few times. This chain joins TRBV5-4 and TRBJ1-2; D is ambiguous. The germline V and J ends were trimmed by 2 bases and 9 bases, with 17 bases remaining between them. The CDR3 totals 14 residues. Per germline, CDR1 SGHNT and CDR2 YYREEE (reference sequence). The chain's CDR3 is CASSLATGILSYTF. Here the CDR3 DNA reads TGTGCCAGCAGCTTAGCGACCGGGATCCTAAGCTACACCTTC. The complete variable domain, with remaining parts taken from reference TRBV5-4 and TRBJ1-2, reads ETGVTQSPTHLIKTRGQQVTLRCSSQSGHNTVSWYQQALGQGPQFIFQYYREEENGRGNFPPRFSGLQFPNYSSELNVNALELDDSALYLCASSLATGILSYTFGSGTRLTVV.

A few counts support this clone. CDR3 in DNA: TGCAGTGCTAGTCAAGAGTCCACCGGGGAGCTGTTTTTT. Its protein is CSASQESTGELFF. The rearrangement uses TRBV20-1 and TRBJ2-2; no clear D. The germline V gene encodes CDR1 DFQATT and CDR2 SNEGSKA (reference sequence). The length of the CDR3 is 13 residues. Trimming removed 3 bases at V and 4 bases at J, with 9 bases between.

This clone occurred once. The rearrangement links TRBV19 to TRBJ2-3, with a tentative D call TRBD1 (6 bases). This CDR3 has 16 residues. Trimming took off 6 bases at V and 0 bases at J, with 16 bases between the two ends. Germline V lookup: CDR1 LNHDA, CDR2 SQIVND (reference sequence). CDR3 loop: CASRQGPTTSTDTQYF. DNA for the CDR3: TGTGCCAGTAGGCAGGGGCCAACAACTAGCACAGATACGCAGTATTTT.